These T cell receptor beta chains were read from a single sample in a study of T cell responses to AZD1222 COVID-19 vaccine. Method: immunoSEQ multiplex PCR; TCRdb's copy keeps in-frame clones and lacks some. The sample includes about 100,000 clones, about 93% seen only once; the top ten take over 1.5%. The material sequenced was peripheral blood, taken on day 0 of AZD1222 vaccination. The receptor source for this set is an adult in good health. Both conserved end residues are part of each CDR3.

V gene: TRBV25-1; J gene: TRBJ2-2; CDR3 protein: CASRTGPGELFF
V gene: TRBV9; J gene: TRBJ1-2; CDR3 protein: CASSRGNYGYTF
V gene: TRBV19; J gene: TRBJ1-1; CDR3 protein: CASRNFGGTEAFF
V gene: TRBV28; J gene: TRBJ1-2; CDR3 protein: CASIPPRGGRYGYTF
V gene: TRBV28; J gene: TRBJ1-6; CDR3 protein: CASSQNHASSYNSPLHF
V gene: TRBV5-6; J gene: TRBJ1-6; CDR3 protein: CASSHGRSSYNSPLHF
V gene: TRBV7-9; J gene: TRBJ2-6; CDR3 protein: CASSSRLAGVAGANVLTF
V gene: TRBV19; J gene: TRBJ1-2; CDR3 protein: CASTPGPDGDYGYTF
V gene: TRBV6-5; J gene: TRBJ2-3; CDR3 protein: CASSISQGGTDTQYF
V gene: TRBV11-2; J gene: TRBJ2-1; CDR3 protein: CASSLDNSGRGENEQFF
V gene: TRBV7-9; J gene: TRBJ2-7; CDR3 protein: CASRLAGVEQYF
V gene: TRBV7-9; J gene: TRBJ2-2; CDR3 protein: CASSWSSLYGGELFF
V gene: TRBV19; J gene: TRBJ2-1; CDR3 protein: CAKWTVTSNEQFF
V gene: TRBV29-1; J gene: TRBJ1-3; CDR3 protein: CSVGSGNTIYF
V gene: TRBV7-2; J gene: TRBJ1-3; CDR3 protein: CASSLVGQVNSGNTIYF
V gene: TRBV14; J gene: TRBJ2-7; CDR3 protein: CASSQGTGLYEQYF
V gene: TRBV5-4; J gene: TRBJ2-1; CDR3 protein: CASSSFGSPNEQFF
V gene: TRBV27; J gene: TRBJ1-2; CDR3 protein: CASSSAGGANYGYTF
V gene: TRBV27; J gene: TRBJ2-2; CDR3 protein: CASSFRQGGTGELFF
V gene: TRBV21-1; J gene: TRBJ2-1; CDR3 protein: CASAPPRLNNEQFF
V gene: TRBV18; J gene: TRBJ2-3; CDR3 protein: CASSPLLSNTDTQYF
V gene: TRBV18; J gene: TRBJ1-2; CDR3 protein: CASSPTENYGYTF
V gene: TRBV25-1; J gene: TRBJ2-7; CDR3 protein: CASSVTGTGTYEQYF
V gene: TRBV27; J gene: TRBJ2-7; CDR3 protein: CASSILAGGRYEQYF
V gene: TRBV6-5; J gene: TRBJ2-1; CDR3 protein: CASSPGLTTYNEQFF
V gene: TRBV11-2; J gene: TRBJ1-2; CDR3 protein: CASSPSPRQGPYYGYTF
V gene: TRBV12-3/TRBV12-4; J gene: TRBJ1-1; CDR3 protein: CASSLDGYTEAFF
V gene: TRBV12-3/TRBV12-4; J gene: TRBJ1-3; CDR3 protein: CASSLGGDNTIYF
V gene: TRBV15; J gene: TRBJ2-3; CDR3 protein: CATSREVGNTQYF
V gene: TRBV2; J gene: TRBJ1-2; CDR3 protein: CASSDQPWGYTF
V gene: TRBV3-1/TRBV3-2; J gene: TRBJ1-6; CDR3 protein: CASSRDRGGSPLHF
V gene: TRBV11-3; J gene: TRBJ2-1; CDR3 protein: CASSLQGANEQFF
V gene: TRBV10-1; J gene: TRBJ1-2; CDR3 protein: CASSAGRSYGYTF
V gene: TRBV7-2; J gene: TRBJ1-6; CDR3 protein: CASSLDGAPNNSPLHF
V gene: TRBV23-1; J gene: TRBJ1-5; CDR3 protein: CASSQVCEGGDSNQPQHF
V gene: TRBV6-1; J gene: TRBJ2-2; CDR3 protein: CASSGGQFILTTGELFF
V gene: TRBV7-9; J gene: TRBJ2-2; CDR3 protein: CASTLPLTGGTGELFF
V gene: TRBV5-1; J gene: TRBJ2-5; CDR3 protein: CASSLARQGLVRQETQYF